These 28 T cell receptor beta chains originate from one sample sequenced in a study of Ad26.COV2.S vaccination and SARS-CoV-2 variants. Assay: immunoSEQ multiplex PCR; the TCRdb copy retains only in-frame clones and omits some. The sample yields fewer than 500,000 clones, roughly 91% seen once. Stated treatment: around 19 received Ad26.COV2.S at low or high dose, single or two shots; 5 received placebo; per-sample allocation not given. Following the first vaccine or placebo injection, samples were taken on day 63. The starting material was peripheral blood, obtained in a trial of Ad26.COV2.S vaccine versus placebo. The receptor source for this set is a person between 18 and 60 years old who received the Ad26.COV2.S COVID-19 vaccine or a placebo.

The J gene is TRBJ2-7, the V gene TRBV12-3 or TRBV12-4; 11 bases match TRBD1. The CDR3 spans 13 residues. V shed 5 bases and J 6 bases; nucleotides not matched to a gene: 3. This chain's CDR3 is CASSPGTGGEQYF. CDR3 bases: TGTGCCAGCAGTCCCGGGACAGGGGGCGAGCAGTACTTC.

V gene TRBV5-1 combines with J gene TRBJ2-7; D gene unclear. From germline, CDR1 is SGHRS and CDR2 YFSETQ. V shed 0 bases and J shed 7 bases, with 11 bases lying between them. The CDR3 sequence is 13 residues long. Written as DNA, the CDR3 is TGCGCCAGCAGCTTGGCCGGTCGAAGTGAGCAGTACTTC. It yields the protein CASSLAGRSEQYF. The whole variable domain, remainder taken from reference TRBV5-1 and TRBJ2-7, is KAGVTQTPRYLIKTRGQQVTLSCSPISGHRSVSWYQQTPGQGLQFLFEYFSETQRNKGNFPGRFSGRQFSNSRSEMNVSTLELGDSALYLCASSLAGRSEQYFGPGTRLTVT.

The chain uses TRBV24-1 and TRBJ2-1; either TRBD1 or TRBD2 may supply D (5 bases each). V lost 9 bases, J lost 5 bases, and 13 bases lay in between. The CDR3 runs 13 residues. Germline-derived CDR1 and CDR2 are KGHDR and SFDVKD. CDR3 amino acids: CATRRDVDNEQFF. The CDR3 nucleotides read TGTGCCACCCGCCGGGACGTTGACAATGAGCAGTTCTTC.

In the case of this clone: An end of the junction differs from the germline gene, which may be a read error. The V gene is TRBV12-3 or TRBV12-4, the J gene TRBJ2-7; D possibly corresponds to TRBD1 (6 bases). The CDR3 is 13 residues long. The CDR3 loop reads CASSFASQGPMDF. Written as DNA, the CDR3 is TGTGCCAGCAGTTTTGCGTCACAGGGACCGATGGACTTC.

This chain joins TRBV5-4 and TRBJ2-7; 13 bases agree with TRBD2. The CDR3 is 15 residues long. Germline CDR1 and CDR2: SGHNT and YYREEE (reference sequence). V shed 5 bases and J 3 bases; nucleotides not matched to a gene: 5. CDR3 DNA sequence: TGTGCCAGCAGACCTGGGACTAGCGGGGACTACGAGCAGTACTTC. Amino acids: CASRPGTSGDYEQYF.

The chain uses TRBV11-2 and TRBJ2-7; a possible D gene is TRBD2 (7 bases). The germline gives CDR1 SGHAT, CDR2 FQNNGV. The ends were cut back, 7 bases at V and 2 bases at J, with 18 bases in the middle. This CDR3 spans 15 amino acids. CDR3 sequence reads: CASTWGGGGPYEQYF. The CDR3 DNA sequence: TGTGCCAGCACCTGGGGGGGCGGCGGCCCCTACGAGCAGTACTTC.

This chain connects TRBV6-2 or TRBV6-3 to TRBJ2-5; D may correspond to TRBD1 or TRBD2 (5 bases each). Germline values: CDR1 MNHEY, CDR2 SVGEGT. CDR3 length: 16 residues. V was cut by 6 bases and J by 3 bases, with 20 bases left in between. The CDR3 region has the DNA TGTGCCAGCAGCACAAACGCCGGGACGGAGAAAGAGACCCAGTACTTC. Its protein product is CASSTNAGTEKETQYF.

For the CDR3, the DNA is TGTGCCAGCAGTCCCCAGGGGGGGGGCTGGGGGTACTATGGCTACACCTTC. Translation gives CASSPQGGGWGYYGYTF. The chain has TRBV27 and TRBJ1-2, with 7 bases aligning to TRBD1. Looked up from germline, CDR1 is MNHEY and CDR2 is SMNVEV (reference sequence). V lost 5 bases, J lost 3 bases, and 15 bases stayed unmatched. CDR3 length: 17 residues.

The chain is built from TRBV9 and TRBJ2-2, with D possibly TRBD2 on 7 matching bases. Per germline, CDR1 SGDLS and CDR2 YYNGEE. The CDR3 extends over 14 amino acids. Trimming removed 3 bases from V and 6 bases from J, with 12 bases in between. CDR3 nucleotides: TGTGCCAGCAGCGAAGGGGGGGACGCCGGGGAGCTGTTTTTT. Amino acid sequence: CASSEGGDAGELFF.

The count of this clone is one. CDR3 nucleotide sequence: TGTGCCAGCAGCCCAGGGACAGGGGAATCTGGCTACACCTTC. This sequence encodes CASSPGTGESGYTF. This rearrangement joins TRBV3-1 (or the pseudogene TRBV3-2) to TRBJ1-2; 10 positions agree with TRBD1. The CDR3 sequence is 14 residues long. Losses at the gene ends were 4 bases for V and 7 bases for J; bases not matched to a gene: 6. Germline V gene lookup returns CDR1 LGHDT and CDR2 YNNKEL (reference sequence).

The genes are TRBV5-4 and TRBJ1-2; TRBD1 aligns across 9 bases. Germline V gene sequence: CDR1 SGHNT, CDR2 YYREEE (reference sequence). V shed 5 bases and J 6 bases; nucleotides not matched to a gene: 5. There are 13 residues in the CDR3. The CDR3 region has the DNA TGTGCCAGCAGGAAGTGGACAGGGGATGGCTACACCTTC. Its translation is CASRKWTGDGYTF.

The chain combines TRBV18 with TRBJ2-5; 11 nucleotides align to TRBD2. CDR1 and CDR2 (germline): KGHSH, LQKENI. V dropped 0 bases and J dropped 5; count of bases not matched to a gene: 5. The CDR3 extends over 16 amino acids. CDR3 nucleotide sequence: TGTGCCAGCTCACCACCACGACTAGCGGGACTGGAGACCCAGTACTTC. Protein: CASSPPRLAGLETQYF. The whole variable domain, remainder taken from reference TRBV18 and TRBJ2-5, is NAGVMQNPRHLVRRRGQEARLRCSPMKGHSHVYWYRQLPEEGLKFMVYLQKENIIDESGMPKERFSAEFPKEGPSILRIQQVVRGDSAAYFCASSPPRLAGLETQYFGPGTRLLVL.

The chain is built from TRBV25-1 and TRBJ2-1; no firm D call. Looked up from germline, CDR1 is MGHDK and CDR2 is SYGVNS. V shed 6 bases and J shed 9 bases, with 9 bases lying between them. The CDR3 is made up of 11 amino acids. The CDR3 loop is CASRINSEQFF. Written as DNA, the CDR3 is TGTGCCAGCAGGATTAACAGTGAGCAGTTCTTC.

This chain uses TRBV2 with TRBJ1-5; 8 bases are shared with TRBD1. Germline CDR1 reads SNHLY; CDR2 reads FYNNEI. This CDR3 has 14 residues. V was pared by 3 bases and J by 6 bases, with 4 bases of the junction left unmatched. The CDR3 reads CASSETGVGQPQHF. The CDR3 DNA sequence: TGTGCCAGCAGTGAGACAGGGGTTGGTCAGCCCCAGCATTTT.

This clone was observed a few times. The same CDR3 arises from other DNA sequences in this sample as well. The chain joins TRBV7-2 to TRBJ2-2; D gene unclear. Trimming pared 3 bases from V and 1 base from J, leaving 6 bases between. Germline V CDR1 and CDR2: SGHTA, FQGNSA. This CDR3 region has 14 residues. In DNA form, the CDR3 reads TGTGCCAGCAGCTTGGTGCGGAACACCGGGGAGCTGTTTTTT. It encodes CASSLVRNTGELFF.

The gene calls are TRBV7-2 and TRBJ2-7, with D possibly being TRBD2 (6 bases). The germline V gene encodes CDR1 SGHTA and CDR2 FQGNSA. V was cut by 3 bases and J by 1 base, with 13 bases left in between. The length of the CDR3 is 15 residues. The CDR3 is CASSLSAGRSYEQYF. The CDR3 bases are TGTGCCAGCAGCTTGTCGGCGGGAAGGTCCTACGAGCAGTACTTC.

The gene calls are TRBV5-1 and TRBJ1-3; no definite D call. The CDR3 covers 15 residues. Trimming stripped 4 bases from V and 0 bases from J, with 11 bases between. Germline assignment: CDR1 SGHRS and CDR2 YFSETQ. The CDR3 coding sequence is TGCGCCAGCAGCCCACCTGTAGACTCTGGAAACACCATATATTTT. Translated, it gives CASSPPVDSGNTIYF.

This clone was seen once. The chain carries TRBV15 and TRBJ2-5; D perhaps matches TRBD1 (6 bases). CDR1 is LNHNV, CDR2 YYDKDF, per germline (reference sequence). This CDR3 is 13 amino acids long. Trimming pared 5 bases from V and 3 bases from J, leaving 10 bases between. The CDR3 nucleotides read TGTGCCACCAGCGGACAGTATAAAGAGACCCAGTACTTC. Translation gives CATSGQYKETQYF.

The rearrangement links TRBV7-8 to TRBJ2-1; no clear D gene. Trimming took off 8 bases at V and 0 bases at J, with 14 bases between the two ends. Per the germline V gene, CDR1 is SGHVS and CDR2 is FQNEAQ. This CDR3 has 15 residues. The CDR3: CASLVSRISYNEQFF. CDR3 DNA: TGTGCCAGCTTAGTCTCTAGGATCTCCTACAATGAGCAGTTCTTC.

The V and J genes are TRBV7-2 and TRBJ2-1; TRBD2 might be the D (6 bases). This CDR3 region has 14 residues. With 1 base removed from V and 4 bases from J, the gap between germline ends came to 8 bases. Per the germline V gene, CDR1 is SGHTA and CDR2 is FQGNSA. CDR3 sequence reads: CASSLVAAYNEQFF. The CDR3 DNA sequence: TGTGCCAGCAGCTTAGTAGCGGCATACAATGAGCAGTTCTTC.

The rearrangement joins TRBV28 to TRBJ2-7; no clear D gene. V was pared by 7 bases and J by 3 bases, with 13 bases between. Germline V CDR1 and CDR2: MDHEN, SYDVKM. There are 13 residues in the CDR3. In nucleotides, the CDR3 is TGTGCCAGCATTGGGTCGGACCACTACGAGCAGTACTTC. It translates to CASIGSDHYEQYF.

The chain has TRBV19 and TRBJ2-1; D uncertain. The CDR3 length is 13 residues. Trimming removed 5 bases from V and 15 bases from J, with 20 bases in between. Per germline, CDR1 LNHDA and CDR2 SQIVND (reference sequence). In DNA, the CDR3 is TGTGCCAGTAGTCTACTCTTGGGCAGCGAACCGTTCTTC. Residues: CASSLLLGSEPFF.

J is TRBJ2-3 and V is TRBV5-6; the D is unclear. Germline loops: CDR1 SGHDT, CDR2 YYEEEE. This CDR3 is built from 16 residues. V lost 0 bases to trimming and J lost 0 bases, with 11 bases between them. In DNA, the CDR3 is TGTGCCAGCAGCTTGGCCTTGGCGCCTAGCACAGATACGCAGTATTTT. Its translation: CASSLALAPSTDTQYF.

The chain combines TRBV6-2 or TRBV6-3 with TRBJ2-3; 14 positions agree with TRBD2. In germline, CDR1 is MNHEY, CDR2 SVGEGT. The CDR3 is 19 residues long. V gave up 5 bases and J gave up 3 bases; unmatched junction bases: 13. The CDR3 reads CASSPTSGRAGGRTDTQYF. The CDR3 bases are TGTGCCAGCAGTCCGACTAGCGGGAGGGCCGGGGGGAGGACAGATACGCAGTATTTT.

In this sample, this clone turned up once. The chain has TRBV9 and TRBJ2-1; D not resolved. The V end lost 0 bases, the J end lost 6 bases, and 13 bases lay between the germline ends. The CDR3 is 15 amino acids. Germline V gene data show CDR1 as SGDLS and CDR2 as YYNGEE. This chain's CDR3 is CASSVEDVLANEQFF. CDR3 in DNA: TGTGCCAGCAGCGTAGAGGATGTGTTGGCCAATGAGCAGTTCTTC.

DNA for the CDR3: TGTGCCAGCTCACCACCAGCTAGCGGGAGCGTTGAGCAGTTCTTC. Protein product: CASSPPASGSVEQFF. The chain couples TRBV18 to TRBJ2-1; 10 bases are shared with TRBD2. The CDR3 has 15 residues. V was clipped by 0 bases and J by 9 bases; unmatched bases: 5. From germline, CDR1 is KGHSH and CDR2 LQKENI.

This chain links TRBV12-5 with TRBJ2-5; TRBD2 aligns across 10 bases. V was pared by 0 bases and J by 2 bases, with 0 bases of the junction left unmatched. Per germline, CDR1 LGHNT and CDR2 FRNRAP. The CDR3 runs 15 residues. The CDR3 nucleotides read TGTGCTAGTGGTTTGGTACTAGCGGGACAAGAGACCCAGTACTTC. Protein product: CASGLVLAGQETQYF.

The chain couples TRBV5-1 to TRBJ2-7, with D possibly TRBD1 on 6 matching bases. The germline V gene has CDR1 SGHRS and CDR2 YFSETQ. Trimming stripped 4 bases from V and 3 bases from J, with 14 bases between. CDR3 length: 14 amino acids. This CDR3 reads CASSPTGELYEQYF. DNA for the CDR3: TGCGCCAGCAGCCCGACAGGCGAGCTCTACGAGCAGTACTTC.